A selection of T cell receptor beta chains follows, all from one sample in a study of OX40 agonist ivuxolimab in advanced cancers. Measured with immunoSEQ multiplex PCR; TCRdb has only the in-frame clones, and not every one. Of about 86,000 clones detected, 87% appear once; the ten largest clones hold approximately 1.5%. The sample here was CD4+ or CD8+ T cells sorted from blood, taken in a trial of the OX40 agonist ivuxolimab. The source of these receptors is an adult with an advanced solid tumor such as melanoma, head and neck, liver or kidney cancer. Each CDR3 is given with its conserved first and last residue. D genes are given only for firm matches. Clone size is given for some rows only: seen once, a few or many times, or a class if the clone is expanded.

V: TRBV18
size: NA
D: NA
J: TRBJ2-5
DNA: TGTGCCAGCTCGCCTAGATTGGGGACCCAGTACTTC
CDR3: CASSPRLGTQYF

V: TRBV7-9
size: NA
D: TRBD1
J: TRBJ2-2
DNA: TGTGCCAGCAGCTCTAACAGGGGCGCGCGCGGCGCGAACACCGGGGAGCTGTTTTTT
CDR3: CASSSNRGARGANTGELFF

V: TRBV28
size: NA
D: NA
J: TRBJ1-5
DNA: TGTGCCAGCAGGATATTGCCAGGGACGCTCCTAGAATATAGCAATCAGCCCCAGCATTTT
CDR3: CASRILPGTLLEYSNQPQHF

V: TRBV5-4
size: NA
D: NA
J: TRBJ1-2
DNA: TGTGCCAGCAGCCAACTAGGACATGAATCGCCGAATGGCTACACCTTC
CDR3: CASSQLGHESPNGYTF

V: TRBV7-6
size: NA
D: NA
J: TRBJ2-5
DNA: TGTGCCAGCAGCTTAGAGGGGTACCAAGAGACCCAGTACTTC
CDR3: CASSLEGYQETQYF

V: TRBV6-5
size: NA
D: NA
J: TRBJ1-2
DNA: TGTGCCAGCAGGACAGTAGGGGTATACACCTTC
CDR3: CASRTVGVYTF

V: TRBV9
size: NA
D: NA
J: TRBJ1-3
DNA: TGTGCCAGCAGCGGCGGAAACTCTGGAAACACCATATATTTT
CDR3: CASSGGNSGNTIYF

V: TRBV6-1
size: NA
D: NA
J: TRBJ1-2
DNA: TGTGCCAGCAGTCCACAGGTGCGCTATGGCTACACCTTC
CDR3: CASSPQVRYGYTF

V: TRBV7-9
size: NA
D: NA
J: TRBJ1-5
DNA: TGTGCCAGCAGCTCGACAGGTAGCAATCAGCCCCAGCATTTT
CDR3: CASSSTGSNQPQHF

V: TRBV2
size: NA
D: TRBD2
J: TRBJ2-1
DNA: TGTGCCAGCAGGCCGGGACTAGCGGGACATGAGCAGTTCTTC
CDR3: CASRPGLAGHEQFF

V: TRBV6-1
size: NA
D: NA
J: TRBJ2-3
DNA: TGTGCCAGCAGTGAATTCCGCGGCGCGGGAAGCACAGATACGCAGTATTTT
CDR3: CASSEFRGAGSTDTQYF

V: TRBV19
size: once
D: NA
J: TRBJ1-5
DNA: TGTGCCAGTAGTATATCTCGGTGGGGCCAGCCCCAGCATTTT
CDR3: CASSISRWGQPQHF

V: TRBV2
size: NA
D: TRBD1
J: TRBJ2-7
DNA: TGTGCCAGCAGTAAATCCGGGACAGGGGGTCGCGAGCAGTACTTC
CDR3: CASSKSGTGGREQYF

V: TRBV27
size: once
D: NA
J: TRBJ2-1
DNA: TGTGCCAGCAGTTGGTCCAACTCCTACAATGAGCAGTTCTTC
CDR3: CASSWSNSYNEQFF

V: TRBV23-1
size: NA
D: NA
J: TRBJ2-4
DNA: TGCGCCAGCAAGTCCAAGGGACCCAAAAACATTCAGTACTTC
CDR3: CASKSKGPKNIQYF

V: TRBV6-5
size: NA
D: NA
J: TRBJ1-3
DNA: TGTGCCAGCAGTTACACGGCGGACAGCTCTGGAAACACCATATATTTT
CDR3: CASSYTADSSGNTIYF

V: TRBV19
size: NA
D: TRBD1
J: TRBJ1-5
DNA: TGTGCCAGTAGTATAAGAAGGGGGACAGGGGTTAATCAGCCCCAGCATTTT
CDR3: CASSIRRGTGVNQPQHF

V: TRBV5-4
size: NA
D: NA
J: TRBJ2-1
DNA: TGTGCCACGTCGTCCTATAGCTCCTACAATGAGCAGTTCTTC
CDR3: CATSSYSSYNEQFF

V: TRBV27
size: once
D: NA
J: TRBJ2-5
DNA: TGTGCCAGCAAAGAACGGGCCCATCAAGAGACCCAGTACTTC
CDR3: CASKERAHQETQYF

V: TRBV2
size: NA
D: NA
J: TRBJ2-5
DNA: TGTGCCACCATCGAGGGAGGTCAGGAGACCCAGTACTTC
CDR3: CATIEGGQETQYF

V: TRBV11-2
size: NA
D: NA
J: TRBJ2-7
DNA: TGTGCCAGCAGCTTAGGCGGACCCGGCCGTACCTACGAGCAGTACTTC
CDR3: CASSLGGPGRTYEQYF

V: TRBV9
size: NA
D: TRBD1
J: TRBJ2-5
DNA: TGTGCCAGCAGCCCCCGGGACAGGGAGTACGAGACCCAGTACTTC
CDR3: CASSPRDREYETQYF

V: TRBV2
size: NA
D: NA
J: TRBJ2-1
DNA: TGTGCCAGCAGCTTACAAGGGGCCAATGAGCAGTTCTTC
CDR3: CASSLQGANEQFF

V: TRBV14
size: NA
D: NA
J: TRBJ2-7
DNA: TGTGCCAGCAGTCCCCTTCAGGTTGGGTCCTACGAGCAGTACTTC
CDR3: CASSPLQVGSYEQYF

V: TRBV18
size: NA
D: NA
J: TRBJ1-3
DNA: TGTGCCAGCTCCGGACCGGTAGGAAACACCATATATTTT
CDR3: CASSGPVGNTIYF

V: TRBV18
size: NA
D: TRBD2
J: TRBJ2-1
DNA: TGTGCCAGCTCAACAGGACTAGCGGGGTTTAATGAGCAGTTCTTC
CDR3: CASSTGLAGFNEQFF

V: TRBV11-2
size: NA
D: NA
J: TRBJ2-6
DNA: TGTGCCAGCAGCCCCACCTCTGGGGCCAACGTCCTGACTTTC
CDR3: CASSPTSGANVLTF

V: TRBV10-3
size: NA
D: NA
J: TRBJ1-5
DNA: TGTGCCATCAGTAACGACAGAGAGGATCAGCCCCAGCATTTT
CDR3: CAISNDREDQPQHF

V: TRBV5-6
size: NA
D: NA
J: TRBJ1-6
DNA: TGTGCCAGCAGCCAGGACAGCTATAATTCACCCCTCCACTTT
CDR3: CASSQDSYNSPLHF

V: TRBV5-5
size: NA
D: NA
J: TRBJ1-4
DNA: TGTGCCAGCAGCTTGGCGGTGACGGTCGGTGAAAAACTGTTTTTT
CDR3: CASSLAVTVGEKLFF

V: TRBV7-6
size: NA
D: TRBD2
J: TRBJ2-1
DNA: TGTGCCAGCAGCTTAGGTGTGTGGACTAGCGGGGGGACGCCGGAAGTTGATGAGCAGTTCTTC
CDR3: CASSLGVWTSGGTPEVDEQFF

V: TRBV18
size: NA
D: TRBD1
J: TRBJ2-7
DNA: TGTGCCAGCTCACCACCGGGGGACAGGGGTCACGAGCAGTACTTC
CDR3: CASSPPGDRGHEQYF

V: TRBV4-2
size: NA
D: NA
J: TRBJ1-2
DNA: TGTGCCAGCAGCCAAGAATGGGACGGCCACTATGGCTACACCTTC
CDR3: CASSQEWDGHYGYTF

V: TRBV5-1
size: once
D: NA
J: TRBJ1-1
DNA: TGCGCCAGCAGCTTGGACGGGACGAACACTGAAGCTTTCTTT
CDR3: CASSLDGTNTEAFF

V: TRBV7-9
size: NA
D: NA
J: TRBJ2-7
DNA: TGTGCCAGCAGCTCCCGGACCAATACCTACGAGCAGTACTTC
CDR3: CASSSRTNTYEQYF

V: TRBV4-2
size: once
D: TRBD1
J: TRBJ1-5
DNA: TGTGCCAGCAGCCAACCAGGACAGGCGGGCCAGCCCCAGCATTTT
CDR3: CASSQPGQAGQPQHF

V: TRBV6-5
size: few
D: NA
J: TRBJ2-2
DNA: TGTGCCAGCAGCCCCGGGGGAGGTGTACCCGGGGAGCTGTTTTTT
CDR3: CASSPGGGVPGELFF

V: TRBV11-2
size: NA
D: NA
J: TRBJ2-3
DNA: TGTGCCAGCAGCTTAGGAGCAGATACGCAGTATTTT
CDR3: CASSLGADTQYF

V: TRBV27
size: NA
D: TRBD1
J: TRBJ1-2
DNA: TGTGCCAGCAGTTCCACAGGGGCGGGTGGCTACACCTTC
CDR3: CASSSTGAGGYTF

V: TRBV7-8
size: few
D: NA
J: TRBJ1-6
DNA: TGTGCCAGCAGCCTCAATTCACCCCTCCACTTT
CDR3: CASSLNSPLHF

V: TRBV27
size: NA
D: NA
J: TRBJ1-5
DNA: TGTGCCAGCAACCCGGCAGGGGTCGGGCAGCCCCAGCATTTT
CDR3: CASNPAGVGQPQHF

V: TRBV2
size: NA
D: TRBD2
J: TRBJ2-5
DNA: TGTGCCAGCAGAGCTAGCGGGAGCTTGGGGGAGACCCAGTACTTC
CDR3: CASRASGSLGETQYF

V: TRBV6-1
size: few
D: NA
J: TRBJ2-1
DNA: TGTGCCAGCAGGCATAGGGGGGGGACTGAGCAGTTCTTC
CDR3: CASRHRGGTEQFF

V: TRBV5-1
size: NA
D: TRBD2
J: TRBJ2-3
DNA: TGCGCCAGCGGAAATGTAGCGGGACTCCACACAGATACGCAGTATTTT
CDR3: CASGNVAGLHTDTQYF